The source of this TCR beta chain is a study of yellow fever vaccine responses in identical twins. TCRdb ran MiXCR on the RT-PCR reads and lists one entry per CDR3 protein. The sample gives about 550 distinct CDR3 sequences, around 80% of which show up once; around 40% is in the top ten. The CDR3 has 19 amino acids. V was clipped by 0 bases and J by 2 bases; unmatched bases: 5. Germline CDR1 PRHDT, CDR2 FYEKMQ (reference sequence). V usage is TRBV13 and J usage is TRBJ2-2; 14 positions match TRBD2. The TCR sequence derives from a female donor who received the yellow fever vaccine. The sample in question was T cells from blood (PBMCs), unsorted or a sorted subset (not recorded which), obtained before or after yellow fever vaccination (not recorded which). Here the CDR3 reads CASSLGLGLAGENTGELFF. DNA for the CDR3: TGTGCCAGCAGCTTAGGGTTGGGACTAGCGGGAGAAAACACCGGGGAGCTGTTTTTT.